Listed below are T cell receptor beta chains from one sample, sequenced in a study of OX40 agonist ivuxolimab in advanced cancers. Profiling relied on immunoSEQ multiplex PCR, and the TCRdb table lists in-frame clones only, not all of them. The profile shows roughly 40,000 clones, about 81% of them singletons. The source was CD4+ or CD8+ T cells sorted from blood, collected in a trial of the OX40 agonist ivuxolimab. The receptor source for this set is an adult with an advanced solid tumor such as melanoma, head and neck, liver or kidney cancer. The CDR3 runs from the conserved cysteine through the conserved F or W. The D gene is left open where the match is weak. Rows give clone size only sometimes, using once, few, many, or a class for an expanded clone.

>NA|TRBV18|NA|TRBJ2-7
TGTGCCAGCTCACCAACAGCCTCCTACGAGCAGTACTTC
CASSPTASYEQYF
>NA|TRBV18|NA|TRBJ1-2
TGTGCCAGCTCGTCTACTTACAGGGACGGCTATGGCTACACCTTC
CASSSTYRDGYGYTF
>NA|TRBV5-1|TRBD1|TRBJ2-1
TGCGCCACCTCGGGACAGGGGTATGAGCAGTTCTTC
CATSGQGYEQFF
>NA|TRBV5-4|TRBD2|TRBJ2-6
TGTGCCAGCAGCTTGGGGACTAGCCGTTCTGGGGCCAACGTCCTGACTTTC
CASSLGTSRSGANVLTF
>NA|TRBV9|NA|TRBJ1-2
TGTGCCAGCAGCGTAGCGGAGGGTGCCTATGGCTACACCTTC
CASSVAEGAYGYTF
>NA|TRBV4-2|NA|TRBJ2-7
TGTGCCAGCAGCCAAGATAGCGCGGGGTCGGTGTACGAGCAGTACTTC
CASSQDSAGSVYEQYF
>NA|TRBV12-2|NA|TRBJ1-4
TGTGCAAGTCGCTTAGTATGGGCAGAATCAGGTAATGAAAAACTGTTTTTT
CASRLVWAESGNEKLFF
>NA|TRBV5-1|TRBD1|TRBJ2-7
TGCGCCAGCAGCGAACTGACAGGGAACTACGAGCAGTACTTC
CASSELTGNYEQYF
>NA|TRBV18|TRBD1|TRBJ2-5
TGTGCCAGCTCAGCGACAGGGGGTTGGACCCAGTACTTC
CASSATGGWTQYF
>NA|TRBV7-9|TRBD1|TRBJ1-2
TGTGCCAGCAGCTTAGAGGGGACAGCTGGCTACACCTTC
CASSLEGTAGYTF
>few|TRBV7-2|TRBD2|TRBJ2-5
TGTGCCAGCAGCCTCAGCGGGAGGGTGCCAGAGACCCAGTACTTC
CASSLSGRVPETQYF
>medium-sized|TRBV7-9|NA|TRBJ1-2
TGTGCCAGCAGCCCCCGCGAGGGGTATGGCTACACCTTC
CASSPREGYGYTF
>few|TRBV5-1|TRBD2|TRBJ2-7
TGCGCCAGCAGCTTGTTGGGACTAGCTCCGGGCGAGCAGTACTTC
CASSLLGLAPGEQYF
>NA|TRBV15|NA|TRBJ2-7
TGTGCCACCAGCAGAGATCTCACAGCCAGCGGCGAGCAGTACTTC
CATSRDLTASGEQYF
>NA|TRBV5-1|NA|TRBJ2-5
TGCGCCAGCAGCTTGGGGCTTGGGGCTCCGGGGTACCAAGAGACCCAGTACTTC
CASSLGLGAPGYQETQYF
>NA|TRBV10-2|NA|TRBJ1-4
TGCGCCAGCAACAACAGATTCCTTAATGAAAAACTGTTTTTT
CASNNRFLNEKLFF
>NA|TRBV15|NA|TRBJ1-2
TGTGCCACCAGCCGGGGGGGGCAGGCGGACTATGGCTACACCTTC
CATSRGGQADYGYTF
>NA|TRBV9|TRBD2|TRBJ2-4
TGTGCCAGCAGCGTAGAGGGGACTAAAGGGAACATTCAGTACTTC
CASSVEGTKGNIQYF
>few|TRBV2|NA|TRBJ2-3
TGTGCCAGCAGTGAAGTAGGGCGCACAGATACGCAGTATTTT
CASSEVGRTDTQYF
>NA|TRBV18|NA|TRBJ1-2
TGTGCCAGCTCACCCGGGACAACTAACTATGGCTACACCTTC
CASSPGTTNYGYTF
>NA|TRBV7-3|NA|TRBJ2-6
TGTGCCAGCAGCTTAATGGGGGGCCTTAGCTCTGGGGCCAACGTCCTGACTTTC
CASSLMGGLSSGANVLTF
>few|TRBV28|NA|TRBJ1-5
TGTGCCAGCAGACCCGGGACACTGAATCAGCCCCAGCATTTT
CASRPGTLNQPQHF
>NA|TRBV5-1|NA|TRBJ2-5
TGCGCCAGCAGCTTGGCCAGTGGGGAGACCCAGTACTTC
CASSLASGETQYF
>NA|TRBV11-2|TRBD2|TRBJ2-7
TGTGCCAGCAGGAGCCCCCTTAACGGGAGGAGGAACGAGCAGTACTTC
CASRSPLNGRRNEQYF
>NA|TRBV7-3|NA|TRBJ1-1
TGTGCCAGCAGCTTAACTGGGAGGGATCGGGCTTTCTTT
CASSLTGRDRAFF
>few|TRBV4-1|NA|TRBJ1-5
TGCGCCAGCAGCCAAGGATGGGCTGCAGGGGATCAGCCCCAGCATTTT
CASSQGWAAGDQPQHF
>few|TRBV30|TRBD1|TRBJ2-6
TGTGCCTGGAGCACAGGGGCTGCCGGGGCCAACGTCCTGACTTTC
CAWSTGAAGANVLTF
>NA|TRBV5-1|NA|TRBJ1-3
TGCGCCAGCAGCTTAACCGTGGGTTCAGACACCATATATTTT
CASSLTVGSDTIYF
>once|TRBV7-2|TRBD2|TRBJ2-7
TGTGCCAGCAGCTTAAGTCCCGGGACTAGCGACCACGAGCAGTACTTC
CASSLSPGTSDHEQYF
>NA|TRBV14|NA|TRBJ1-1
TGTGCCAGCAGGGGGATCGGCACTGAAGCTTTCTTT
CASRGIGTEAFF
>once|TRBV18|NA|TRBJ2-5
TGTGCCAGCTCACGAAGCCTTGTCGACAGAATACAAGAGACCCAGTACTTC
CASSRSLVDRIQETQYF
>NA|TRBV6-5|NA|TRBJ2-7
TGTGCCAGCAGTTACGCGCCCTGGCAGGGAGGCGAGCAGTACTTC
CASSYAPWQGGEQYF
>NA|TRBV7-9|NA|TRBJ1-1
TGTGCCAGCAGCTTAGCGTGGCAGACCAAATTGCGGCGGGGCACTGAAGCTTTCTTT
CASSLAWQTKLRRGTEAFF
>NA|TRBV27|NA|TRBJ1-2
TGTGCCAGCAGTTTATTTGGGGGGCCAGGAATAAGCTATGGCTACACCTTC
CASSLFGGPGISYGYTF
>NA|TRBV7-7|NA|TRBJ2-7
TGTGCCAGCAGCTTAGAACCCAGGGCCTACGAGCAGTACTTC
CASSLEPRAYEQYF
>NA|TRBV9|NA|TRBJ1-6
TGTGCCAGCAGCCCTTCTGGGGGCTCCTATAATTCACCCCTCCACTTT
CASSPSGGSYNSPLHF
>NA|TRBV5-4|NA|TRBJ2-2
TGTGCCAGCGCCTCCGGGACCACTACCGGGGAGCTGTTTTTT
CASASGTTTGELFF
>few|TRBV10-2|NA|TRBJ1-3
TGCGCCAGCAGGTCCTTCTCTGGAAACACCATATATTTT
CASRSFSGNTIYF
>NA|TRBV7-9|NA|TRBJ2-6
TGTGCCAGCCCCCCCTACGCTGGGGCCAACGTCCTGACTTTC
CASPPYAGANVLTF
>NA|TRBV4-1|NA|TRBJ1-1
TGCGCCAGCAGCGCGAGCCGATTTGAAGCTTTCTTT
CASSASRFEAFF
>NA|TRBV5-4|NA|TRBJ2-1
TGTGCCAGCAGCCTTTACAATGAGCAGTTCTTC
CASSLYNEQFF
>NA|TRBV5-8|TRBD1|TRBJ1-1
TGTGCCAGCAGCTTGAACCAGGGGGCTCGAGTTTGGACTGAAGCTTTCTTT
CASSLNQGARVWTEAFF
>NA|TRBV19|NA|TRBJ2-6
TGTGCCAGTAGTATAGCCAGCTCTGGGGCCAACGTCCTGACTTTC
CASSIASSGANVLTF